Shown below are 22 T cell receptor beta chains from a single sample sequenced in a study of blood T cell repertoires in COVID-19. TCRdb keeps only in-frame clones here, not all; method: immunoSEQ multiplex PCR. The data contain about 220,000 clones, about 85% of them singletons. The source material was PBMCs or T cells enriched from blood (not recorded which). The receptors derive from a woman aged 25 to 39 who had recovered from COVID-19.

The V and J genes are TRBV7-9 and TRBJ1-5; no definite D call. The V end lost 3 bases, the J end lost 4 bases, and 7 bases lay between the germline ends. From germline, CDR1 is SEHNR and CDR2 FQNEAQ (reference sequence). The CDR3 is 13 residues long. The CDR3 sequence: CASSFGVNQPQHF. CDR3 coding DNA: TGTGCCAGCAGCTTTGGAGTTAATCAGCCCCAGCATTTT.

The genes are TRBV7-9 and TRBJ2-7, with 10 nucleotides matching TRBD2. Trimming cost V 5 bases and J 1 base; bases outside gene matches: 2. Germline values: CDR1 SEHNR, CDR2 FQNEAQ (reference sequence). The CDR3 is 14 amino acids. The CDR3 sequence: CASSVTSGSYEQYF. Here the CDR3 DNA reads TGTGCCAGCAGCGTGACTAGCGGGTCCTACGAGCAGTACTTC.

The V gene is TRBV19, the J gene TRBJ2-1, with 9 bases identical to TRBD2. Trimming at V came to 6 bases and at J to 7 bases, leaving 10 bases not matched to a gene. Germline values: CDR1 LNHDA, CDR2 SQIVND (reference sequence). The CDR3 has 15 amino acids. CDR3 residues: CASRAGLASQNEQFF. CDR3 nucleotides: TGTGCCAGTAGGGCGGGACTAGCTTCCCAGAATGAGCAGTTCTTC.

J is TRBJ1-4 and V is TRBV7-3; perhaps TRBD1 as D (5 bases). The V end lost 5 bases, the J end lost 2 bases, and 12 bases lay between the germline ends. This CDR3 region has 15 residues. Germline CDR1 and CDR2: SGHTA and FQGTGA. CDR3 bases: TGTGCCAGCAGCCCCAATGGGGGGACTAATGAAAAACTGTTTTTT. This encodes CASSPNGGTNEKLFF. Full variable domain (missing parts from reference TRBV7-3 and TRBJ1-4): GAGVSQTPSNKVTEKGKYVELRCDPISGHTALYWYRQSLGQGPEFLIYFQGTGAADDSGLPNDRFFAVRPEGSVSTLKIQRTERGDSAVYLCASSPNGGTNEKLFFGSGTQLSVL.

The chain links TRBV4-3 to TRBJ1-5; the match to TRBD1 covers 9 bases. The V and J ends lost 0 bases and 5 bases, in that order; junction bases with no gene match: 2. The CDR3 length is 15 residues. CDR1 LGHNA and CDR2 YSLEER come from the germline V gene. The chain's CDR3 is CASSQDGDRDQPQHF. The DNA of the CDR3 is TGCGCCAGCAGCCAAGATGGGGACAGGGATCAGCCCCAGCATTTT.

The CDR3 DNA reads TGCAGTGCTAGTGCCCTCGGGCAGGGGAATGGCTACACCTTC. Protein: CSASALGQGNGYTF. This chain connects TRBV20-1 to TRBJ1-2; the D gene is possibly TRBD1 (6 bases). The germline gives CDR1 DFQATT, CDR2 SNEGSKA (reference sequence). V was trimmed by 3 bases and J by 6 bases, leaving 17 bases between them. The CDR3 has 14 amino acids.

This chain joins TRBV29-1 and TRBJ1-1; weak D call: TRBD1 (6 bases). The germline V and J ends were trimmed by 5 bases and 4 bases, with 11 bases remaining between them. The CDR3 spans 12 residues. CDR1 is SQVTM, CDR2 ANQGSEA, per germline. The DNA of the CDR3 is TGCAGCGTTTCCCCCAGGGGCACTGAAGCTTTCTTT. It specifies CSVSPRGTEAFF.

J is TRBJ1-6 and V is TRBV6-1; D is undetermined. The CDR3 consists of 13 residues. Germline V gene data show CDR1 as MNHNS and CDR2 as SASEGT. Trimming pared 0 bases from V and 8 bases from J, leaving 5 bases between. The CDR3 loop is CASSEARDSPLHF. For the CDR3, the DNA is TGTGCCAGCAGTGAAGCTCGCGATTCACCCCTCCACTTT.

This clone turned up a few times. The CDR3 bases are TGTGCCAGCAGCTTACAGGGACAGGGTGGGGGCTACACCTTC. It codes for CASSLQGQGGGYTF. The V gene is TRBV11-2, the J gene TRBJ1-2; TRBD1 matches 9 bases. Germline V gene sequence: CDR1 SGHAT, CDR2 FQNNGV. The CDR3 contains 14 residues. V lost 2 bases and J lost 8; bases outside the gene matches: 6.

The rearrangement joins TRBV27 to TRBJ1-5; weak D call: TRBD1 (6 bases). The CDR3 loop spans 14 amino acids. The V gene's germline CDR1 is MNHEY and CDR2 SMNVEV (reference sequence). Trimming removed 5 bases at V and 3 bases at J, with 11 bases between. CDR3 coding DNA: TGTGCCAGCAGTGGCACAGGGTTCAATCAGCCCCAGCATTTT. Its translation is CASSGTGFNQPQHF.

In this sample, this clone turned up a few times. The V gene is TRBV13, the J gene TRBJ2-7; tentatively, D is TRBD2 (7 bases). Germline V gene data show CDR1 as PRHDT and CDR2 as FYEKMQ (reference sequence). V was clipped by 0 bases and J by 4 bases, with 13 bases between them. The CDR3 is made up of 15 amino acids. The CDR3 DNA is TGTGCCAGCAGCTTAGGCCCGGGGGGCGTGTACGAGCAGTACTTC. This encodes CASSLGPGGVYEQYF.

The CDR3 DNA sequence: TGTGCCAGCAGTCCGACAGGGAAGGGGTTGAATGAGCAGTTCTTC. Protein sequence: CASSPTGKGLNEQFF. The chain is built from TRBV5-8 and TRBJ2-1; 7 bases map to TRBD1. The junction had 12 bases not matched to a gene; V was cut back by 5 bases and J by 7 bases. The CDR3 runs to 15 residues. Germline CDR1 reads SGHTS; CDR2 reads YDEGEE.

This chain links TRBV5-4 with TRBJ2-1; 9 bases fit TRBD1. The CDR3 is 14 amino acids. V trimming: 4 bases; J trimming: 5 bases; junction bases outside the gene matches: 4. Germline lookup yields CDR1 SGHNT and CDR2 YYREEE (reference sequence). The CDR3 DNA reads TGTGCCAGCAGCCCGGACAGGGGCCACAATGAGCAGTTCTTC. It yields the protein CASSPDRGHNEQFF.

This rearrangement joins TRBV3-1 (or the pseudogene TRBV3-2) to TRBJ1-3; the D is unclear. This CDR3 region has 14 residues. From germline, CDR1 is LGHDT and CDR2 YNNKEL (reference sequence). Trimming cost V 6 bases and J 0 bases, with 9 bases left between them. CDR3 in amino acids: CASRLDNSGNTIYF. The CDR3 DNA reads as TGTGCCAGCAGACTCGACAACTCTGGAAACACCATATATTTT.

The J gene is TRBJ1-1, the V gene TRBV6-5, with D tentatively TRBD1 (5 bases). Looked up from germline, CDR1 is MNHEY and CDR2 is SVGAGI. CDR3 length: 13 residues. Between the trimmed V and J ends, which lost 5 bases and 1 base, there was a span of 8 bases. CDR3 nucleotides: TGTGCCAGCAGTCCCGGACAGAACACTGAAGCTTTCTTT. It is translated as CASSPGQNTEAFF.

V gene TRBV3-1 (or the pseudogene TRBV3-2) combines with J gene TRBJ1-6; 7 nucleotides match TRBD1. Trimming removed 5 bases from V and 8 bases from J; junction bases left unmatched: 6. The CDR3 sequence is 14 residues long. Germline V lookup: CDR1 LGHDT, CDR2 YNNKEL (reference sequence). The chain's CDR3 is CASSSGTEDSPLHF. For the CDR3, the DNA is TGTGCCAGCAGCTCCGGGACAGAGGATTCACCCCTCCACTTT.

The V and J genes are TRBV4-2 and TRBJ2-7, with D possibly being TRBD2 (6 bases). Trimming cost V 2 bases and J 1 base, with 9 bases left between them. Germline V gene lookup returns CDR1 LGHNA and CDR2 YNFKEQ. The CDR3 runs to 14 residues. CDR3 protein: CASSQTGGSYEQYF. DNA of the CDR3: TGTGCCAGCAGCCAAACCGGGGGATCCTACGAGCAGTACTTC.

This chain connects TRBV5-4 to TRBJ2-7; TRBD2 aligns across 7 bases. This CDR3 spans 18 amino acids. V lost 0 bases, J lost 0 bases, and 12 bases stayed unmatched. Germline V gene data show CDR1 as SGHNT and CDR2 as YYREEE (reference sequence). The CDR3 sequence: CASSLAGASGPSSYEQYF. The CDR3 region has the DNA TGTGCCAGCAGCTTGGCCGGTGCTAGCGGCCCGAGCTCCTACGAGCAGTACTTC.

The rearrangement joins TRBV2 to TRBJ1-1; weak D call: TRBD1 (6 bases). CDR1 is SNHLY and CDR2 is FYNNEI in the germline V gene. The CDR3 contains 13 residues. V was clipped by 7 bases and J by 5 bases, with 14 bases between them. The CDR3 reads CASNIQGGTEAFF. CDR3 nucleotide sequence: TGTGCCAGCAACATACAGGGTGGTACTGAAGCTTTCTTT. The complete variable domain, with remaining parts taken from reference TRBV2 and TRBJ1-1, reads EPEVTQTPSHQVTQMGQEVILRCVPISNHLYFYWYRQILGQKVEFLVSFYNNEISEKSEIFDDQFSVERPDGSNFTLKIRSTKLEDSAMYFCASNIQGGTEAFFGQGTRLTVV.

The genes are TRBV3-1 (or the pseudogene TRBV3-2) and TRBJ2-3; D call uncertain. CDR1 and CDR2 from the germline V gene are LGHDT and YNNKEL (reference sequence). This CDR3 spans 12 amino acids. V lost 3 bases and J 4 bases, leaving 5 bases between the germline ends. This CDR3 reads CASSQSPDTQYF. CDR3 DNA: TGTGCCAGCAGCCAGTCTCCAGATACGCAGTATTTT.

This clone was found once. The chain employs TRBV9 and TRBJ1-2; D is perhaps TRBD1 (6 bases). V was trimmed by 3 bases and J by 1 base, leaving 13 bases between them. Germline lookup yields CDR1 SGDLS and CDR2 YYNGEE. The CDR3 has 15 residues. The CDR3 region has the DNA TGTGCCAGCAGCGCACCTACAGGGATTAACTATGGCTACACCTTC. This encodes CASSAPTGINYGYTF.

The chain recombines TRBV4-3 with TRBJ2-7; 8 nucleotides line up with TRBD1. Germline CDR1 and CDR2: LGHNA and YSLEER. The CDR3 has 17 residues. Losses at the gene ends were 0 bases for V and 0 bases for J; bases not matched to a gene: 7. DNA of the CDR3: TGCGCCAGCAGCCAAGATCCCGGGACAGGAGCCTCCTACGAGCAGTACTTC. Translation gives CASSQDPGTGASYEQYF.